These T cell receptor beta chains were read from a single sample in a study of cytomegalovirus exposure and HLA in healthy donors. Clones were sequenced by immunoSEQ multiplex PCR, and TCRdb holds only the in-frame ones, with some missing. The sample has more than 150,000 clones; roughly 75% are singletons. Source material: PBMCs. Every receptor here comes from a woman aged 50 to 60 in good health and CMV-seropositive. Each CDR3 is given with its conserved first and last residue. Each record gives: J gene, clone size, V gene, D gene, CDR3 DNA, CDR3 protein. The D gene is left open where the match is weak. A row's size may be missing; if present it is once, few, many or a size class.

TRBJ2-5 | NA | TRBV5-6 | TRBD2 | TGTGCCAGCAGCTTGGGAGCTAGCGGGAGAAGTGGGCAAGAGACCCAGTACTTC | CASSLGASGRSGQETQYF
TRBJ2-6 | NA | TRBV7-9 | NA | TGTGCCAGCAGCCCTAGATTGGGGCAGCTTAGCTCTGGGGCCAACGTCCTGACTTTC | CASSPRLGQLSSGANVLTF
TRBJ1-2 | NA | TRBV23-1 | NA | TGCGCCAGCAGTCAATCGTCTACGGGGGGGCGGTTGGGGTTCTCCAGGCATGGCTACACCTTC | CASSQSSTGGRLGFSRHGYTF
TRBJ1-1 | NA | TRBV19 | NA | TGTGCCAGTAGCACTCAGGGAAACACTGAAGCTTTCTTT | CASSTQGNTEAFF
TRBJ2-7 | few | TRBV20-1 | NA | TGCAGTGCTAGAGATTCTTTCGAGCAGTACTTC | CSARDSFEQYF
TRBJ2-1 | NA | TRBV6-5 | TRBD2 | TGTGCCGCCGGGACTAGCACCTACAATGAGCAGTTCTTC | CAAGTSTYNEQFF
TRBJ1-2 | NA | TRBV28 | TRBD1 | TGTGCCAGCAACAGGGGGAGAGGCTATGGCTACACCTTC | CASNRGRGYGYTF
TRBJ2-1 | NA | TRBV9 | TRBD1 | TGTGCCAGCAGCATGCGCCCGGATGAGGGGGCGTCCTACAATGAGCAGTTCTTC | CASSMRPDEGASYNEQFF
TRBJ1-2 | NA | TRBV5-1 | NA | TGCGCCAGCAGCTTTTTAACCGGGACACAGGGCGCCGGCTACACCTTC | CASSFLTGTQGAGYTF
TRBJ2-1 | NA | TRBV6-5 | TRBD2 | TGTGCCAGCAGTCGAGGGGGACTAGCGGGGGATGAGCAGTTCTTC | CASSRGGLAGDEQFF
TRBJ2-5 | NA | TRBV14 | TRBD2 | TGTGCCAGCAGCCAAGACTGGCGGGGGAGGACCCAGTACTTC | CASSQDWRGRTQYF
TRBJ2-7 | once | TRBV7-8 | NA | TGTGCCAGCAGCTTCGGTCCAGGCTACTCCTACGAGCAGTACTTC | CASSFGPGYSYEQYF
TRBJ2-7 | NA | TRBV7-2 | NA | TGTGCCAGCAGCGTAAGGACAGGGAGGGTTGTATCCGAGCAGTACTTC | CASSVRTGRVVSEQYF
TRBJ1-2 | NA | TRBV27 | TRBD1 | TGTGCCAGCAAACTGGACAGGGGAGCCTATGGCTACACCTTC | CASKLDRGAYGYTF
TRBJ2-1 | NA | TRBV9 | TRBD2 | TGTGCCAGCAGCGCCCCGGGACTAGAAAGTGAGCAGTTCTTC | CASSAPGLESEQFF
TRBJ2-7 | few | TRBV7-9 | NA | TGTGCCAGCAGCTCGGGCGGGTCCGGGCAGTACTTC | CASSSGGSGQYF
TRBJ2-6 | NA | TRBV19 | NA | TGTGCCAGTAGTATCCCAGGGAACGTCCTGACTTTC | CASSIPGNVLTF
TRBJ2-1 | NA | TRBV7-9 | NA | TGTGCCAGCAGCTTAGGTACGTCAGCTAGCAATGAGCAGTTCTTC | CASSLGTSASNEQFF
TRBJ2-7 | NA | TRBV19 | TRBD2 | TGTGCCAGTAGTGCACTGCGGGGGACCGAGCAGTACTTC | CASSALRGTEQYF
TRBJ2-7 | NA | TRBV7-2 | NA | TGTGCCAGCAGCTTTTCATCTCGGGGGGCCTCCTACGAGCAGTACTTC | CASSFSSRGASYEQYF
TRBJ2-1 | NA | TRBV2 | NA | TGTGCCAGCAGTAAGCTGAATGAGCAGTTCTTC | CASSKLNEQFF
TRBJ1-5 | few | TRBV19 | TRBD1 | TGTGCCAGTCGTCCGTGGACAGGGTCCAATCAGCCCCAGCATTTT | CASRPWTGSNQPQHF
TRBJ1-1 | NA | TRBV10-3 | NA | TGTGCCATCAGTGAGTCGATGTCGGGAGGGGAAGCTTTCTTT | CAISESMSGGEAFF
TRBJ1-2 | NA | TRBV27 | NA | TGTGCCAGCACCACGTGGGGGGGGAACTATGGCTACACCTTC | CASTTWGGNYGYTF
TRBJ2-3 | NA | TRBV7-2 | TRBD2 | TGTGCCAGCAGCCAAAGGGGACTAGTATTAACAGATACGCAGTATTTT | CASSQRGLVLTDTQYF
TRBJ2-1 | NA | TRBV4-1 | TRBD2 | TGCGCCAGCAGCCATTATCTAGCGGGGGGCGGGAATGAGCAGTTCTTC | CASSHYLAGGGNEQFF
TRBJ2-7 | NA | TRBV27 | TRBD1 | TGTGCCAGCAGTTATACCTTTGGGGGACAGGGGAATTACGAGCAGTACTTC | CASSYTFGGQGNYEQYF
TRBJ2-7 | NA | TRBV18 | NA | TGTGCCAGCTCACCGACGGAGCCCTACGAGCAGTACTTC | CASSPTEPYEQYF
TRBJ2-1 | NA | TRBV4-3 | NA | TGCGCCAGCAGCCAAGTGCCCAGGGCGAGGTACAATGAGCAGTTCTTC | CASSQVPRARYNEQFF
TRBJ2-5 | NA | TRBV6-5 | NA | TGTGCCAGCAATAGACTCCCTGGAGAGACCCAGTACTTC | CASNRLPGETQYF
TRBJ1-2 | NA | TRBV11-2 | TRBD1 | TGTGCCAGCAGCTTGGATAGACAGGGAACGGGGAATGGCTACACCTTC | CASSLDRQGTGNGYTF
TRBJ1-3 | NA | TRBV28 | NA | NA | CASSLFGSGRNTIYF
TRBJ1-2 | NA | TRBV7-9 | TRBD1 | TGTTCCAGCAGCTTGGGACAGGGGCTAGGGGGAATCTATGGCTACACCTTC | CSSSLGQGLGGIYGYTF
TRBJ2-7 | NA | TRBV28 | TRBD2 | TGTGCCAGCAGTCGGGGGGGGCCCTCCTACGAGCAGTACTTC | CASSRGGPSYEQYF
TRBJ2-2 | NA | TRBV4-2 | NA | TGTGCCAGCAGCCAAACCCGAGGAGCGGGTGTGAACACCGGGGAGCTGTTTTTT | CASSQTRGAGVNTGELFF